This TCR beta chain was captured in a study of identical twins (dated by TCRdb to about 2016). General notes on the study: To test whether fetal clonotypes persist, the study used deep sequencing on TCR alpha and beta repertoires from monozygotic twins, unrelated adults of various ages, and cord blood. Replicate twin experiments were performed at different times using different library preparation protocols to rule out contamination. General study outcomes and caveats: Out-of-frame TCR alpha sequences shared between twins showed an excess of low generation-probability sequences compared with coincidental sharing between unrelated individuals. Because the same donors could not be followed over many years, conclusions were based on cross-sectional statistical analysis. In monozygotic twins, recombination models systematically underestimated out-of-frame TCR alpha sharing, but the models matched the sharing seen between unrelated individuals. Abundant cord blood beta clonotypes carried fewer insertions; young adult naive repertoires showed a weaker similar trend, while memory repertoires showed none. The excess sharing between twins in beta out-of-frame sequences was weaker because fewer shared sequences reduced the signal-to-noise ratio. Zero-insertion analyses could be partly confounded by invariant T cells such as MAIT and iNKT, though diverse VJ usage argued against such confounding for most clonotypes.

This clonotype has a count of ten or more. This receptor's antigen is unknown. No base quality information exists; no much larger clone differs at one position. Every donor was a healthy Caucasian. The twin cohort consisted of three pairs of female monozygotic twins, all aged 18 to 29 years. Positive isolation kits from Invitrogen were used to isolate the CD4+ and CD8+ T cell populations. The junction carries 13 bases between V and J, which are trimmed by 6 bases and 6 bases respectively. Via the germline V gene, CDR1 is KGHDR and CDR2 SFDVKD. The CDR3 holds 14 amino acids from the cysteine to the phenylalanine. CDR3 DNA is the only sequence kept; it has 42 bases, read in frame from the first base. Preparation of the library involved 5' RACE. Instrument on record: Illumina HiSeq 2000. Template switching added a universal primer binding site, and the final cDNA carried a unique molecular identifier that allowed TCR cDNA molecules to be counted accurately. First-strand cDNA for TCR alpha and beta chains was synthesized from specific primers in the conserved constant-segment region. Each cDNA library was double barcoded, with a SMART-Mk sample barcode plus Illumina barcodes, to control for contamination. TruSeq adapter sequences along with Illumina sample barcodes were introduced in two successive PCR steps. Sequencing of the TCR alpha and beta cDNA libraries was done on the Illumina HiSeq platform using custom primers. In the authors' own workflow: Raw reads were processed with MiGEC to extract unique molecular identifiers, and MiXCR was used to determine CDR3 positions. Recombination models were inferred per individual with the repgenHMM and IGoR tools using an EM algorithm. Shared clonotype analysis was performed with the tcR package in R, normalizing sharing by the product of cloneset sizes. To study raw recombination without the effects of thymic and clonal selection, out-of-frame nonproductive sequences were analyzed. The public reads were reanalyzed by TCRdb: fastp trimming at Q25, MiXCR alignment, in-frame beta chains only. Duplicate CDR3 protein sequences are folded into a single record with the most common DNA and genes. TCRdb's processing, not the authors', yielded these V and J calls. The sample table shows approximately 350,000 distinct CDR3 sequences, and about 12% are seen once. Together, the top ten hold just over 7% of the sample.

In addition, the sample was reused for a study of yellow fever vaccine responses in identical twins. That second publication adds: According to the authors, in identical twins the way T cells responded to vaccination appeared partly convergent and partly personalized. In identical twins, the study followed T cell clones that responded to the vaccine with precision.

Source material: CD8+ T cells sorted from blood. The origin of this receptor is a woman aged 18-30 years in good health. The chain is encoded by TRBV24-1 joined to TRBJ2-2; TRBD1 could be the D gene, as 6 bases match. The DNA sequence follows: TGTGCCACCAGTCTACAGGGAAGTGCCGGGGAGCTGTTTTTT. The resulting protein is CATSLQGSAGELFF.